This T cell receptor beta chain was identified during a study of OX40 agonist ivuxolimab in advanced cancers. On the study more broadly: As their treatment, patients were administered ivuxolimab, an agonistic anti-OX40 (CD134) antibody. Patient treatment consisted of intravenous ivuxolimab administration every 2 weeks at 0.01 to 10 mg/kg.

Germline V gene sequence: CDR1 LNHDA, CDR2 SQIVND (reference sequence). CDR3 length: 16 residues. Losses at the gene ends were 2 bases for V and 7 bases for J; bases not matched to a gene: 12. Sequenced by immunoSEQ multiplex PCR; TCRdb stores in-frame clones only, minus some. The sample shows 50,000 or so clones, around nine tenths of them seen only once. This clone was recorded at least ten times. What it binds is unknown. Overall study findings and caveats: It was also the case that some nonresponders had low normalized T-cell clonal expansion. In the expanded peripheral T cells, antigen specificity was never determined.

The TCR was taken from an adult with an advanced solid tumor such as melanoma, head and neck, liver or kidney cancer. The J gene is TRBJ1-2, the V gene TRBV19; 8 nucleotides match TRBD1. The sequencing here drew on CD4+ or CD8+ T cells sorted from blood, taken in a trial of the OX40 agonist ivuxolimab. The CDR3 reads CASSIIDSGTGFGYTF. The DNA of the CDR3 is TGTGCCAGTAGTATAATTGATTCGGGGACAGGATTTGGCTACACCTTC.